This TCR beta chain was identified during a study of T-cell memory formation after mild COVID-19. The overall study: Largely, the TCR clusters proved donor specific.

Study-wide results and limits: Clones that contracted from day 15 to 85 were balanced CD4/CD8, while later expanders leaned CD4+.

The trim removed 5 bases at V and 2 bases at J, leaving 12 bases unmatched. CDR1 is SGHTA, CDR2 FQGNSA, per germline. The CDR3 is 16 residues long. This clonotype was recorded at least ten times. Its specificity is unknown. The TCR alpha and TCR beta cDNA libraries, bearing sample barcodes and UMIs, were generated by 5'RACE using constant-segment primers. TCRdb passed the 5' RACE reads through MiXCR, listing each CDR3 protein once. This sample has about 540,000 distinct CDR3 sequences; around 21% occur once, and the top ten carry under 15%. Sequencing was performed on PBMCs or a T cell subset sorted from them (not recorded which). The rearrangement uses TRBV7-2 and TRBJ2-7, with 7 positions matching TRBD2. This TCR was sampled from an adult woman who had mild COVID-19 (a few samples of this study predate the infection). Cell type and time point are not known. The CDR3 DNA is TGTGCCAGCAGCCCCCGCGGGAGTGGGGGAGCCTACGAGCAGTACTTC. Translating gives CASSPRGSGGAYEQYF. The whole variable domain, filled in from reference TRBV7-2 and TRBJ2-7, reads GAGVSQSPSNKVTEKGKDVELRCDPISGHTALYWYRQSLGQGLEFLIYFQGNSAPDKSGLPSDRFSAERTGGSVSTLTIQRTQQEDSAVYLCASSPRGSGGAYEQYFGPGTRLTVT.